Shown below are 23 T cell receptor beta chains from a single sample sequenced in a study of T cell repertoires in cytomegalovirus infection. These TCRs are of unknown antigen specificity. A single record per CDR3 protein comes from TCRdb applying MiXCR to the reads. The data contain about 310,000 distinct CDR3 sequences, 25% of them singletons. Sequenced material: cultured PBMCs, taken from culture after CMV antigen stimulation. These receptors all come from a human donor in good health (CMV status not recorded). Some clones in this sample may be carry-over from other donors' samples.

This chain joins TRBV19 and TRBJ2-3; D is uncertain. The CDR3 consists of 17 residues. The V gene lost 0 bases and the J gene lost 7 bases, with 20 bases spanning the gap. Per the germline V gene, CDR1 is LNHDA and CDR2 is SQIVND (reference sequence). The CDR3 sequence: CASSIDLARTNSNTQYF. The CDR3 nucleotides read TGTGCCAGTAGTATAGATCTTGCCAGGACCAATTCGAATACGCAGTATTTT.

This rearrangement joins TRBV7-2 to TRBJ1-1; 8 positions agree with TRBD1. The junction had 13 bases not matched to a gene; V was cut back by 5 bases and J by 11 bases. The CDR3 runs 14 residues. CDR1 is SGHTA, CDR2 FQGNSA, per germline. CDR3 sequence: CASSGKAGGTGAFF. DNA of the CDR3: TGTGCCAGCAGCGGAAAGGCAGGGGGCACTGGGGCTTTCTTT.

This chain links TRBV13 with TRBJ2-5, with D unresolved. Germline CDR1 and CDR2: PRHDT and FYEKMQ (reference sequence). The germline V and J ends were trimmed by 0 bases and 0 bases, with 8 bases remaining between them. This CDR3 has 15 amino acids. The CDR3 nucleotides are TGTGCCAGCAGCTTAGGACATCTGTACCAAGAGACCCAGTACTTC. It specifies CASSLGHLYQETQYF.

At least ten counts were recorded for this clonotype. This chain joins TRBV5-1 and TRBJ2-3; TRBD2 might be the D (6 bases). The germline V gene has CDR1 SGHRS and CDR2 YFSETQ. The CDR3 has 15 residues. Trimming shortened V by 4 bases and J by 4 bases, and 16 bases separated the two germline ends. The CDR3 DNA reads as TGCGCCAGCAGCACGGGGGACTCTGTACCAGATACGCAGTATTTT. Translating it yields CASSTGDSVPDTQYF.

The genes are TRBV28 and TRBJ2-1, with D perhaps TRBD1 (6 bases). Germline V gives CDR1 MDHEN, CDR2 SYDVKM. V was trimmed by 2 bases and J by 7 bases, leaving 9 bases between them. The CDR3 covers 13 residues. This CDR3 is CASSLLDRNEQFF. The CDR3 bases are TGTGCCAGCAGTTTACTCGACAGGAATGAGCAGTTCTTC.

The chain carries TRBV10-3 and TRBJ1-5, with D maybe TRBD1 (6 bases). Trimming cost V 7 bases and J 4 bases, with 14 bases left between them. Looked up from germline, CDR1 is ENHRY and CDR2 is SYGVKD. The CDR3 spans 14 residues. In DNA form, the CDR3 reads TGTGCCATCAACAATCAGGGGAGGAATCAGCCCCAGCATTTT. This translates into CAINNQGRNQPQHF.

This clonotype appeared a single time. This chain connects TRBV12-3 or TRBV12-4 to TRBJ1-5; TRBD1 is a possible D gene (6 bases). This CDR3 is 14 amino acids long. Trimming took off 6 bases at V and 5 bases at J, with 14 bases between the two ends. The DNA of the CDR3 is TGTGCCAGCAGACAACAGGGTTTGTATCAGCCCCAGCATTTT. It translates to CASRQQGLYQPQHF.

In this sample, this clonotype turned up a few times. This chain connects TRBV27 to TRBJ2-7; TRBD1 matches 9 bases. With 6 bases clipped from V and 6 bases from J, the junction kept 15 bases outside the gene matches. CDR1 is MNHEY, CDR2 SMNVEV, per germline (reference sequence). The CDR3 length is 16 residues. The CDR3, as DNA: TGTGCCAGCAGACGTACCGGGACAGGGTCTGCTCTCGAGCAGTACGTC. It encodes CASRRTGTGSALEQYV.

The J gene is TRBJ2-4, the V gene TRBV19; D not certain. With 5 bases removed from V and 5 bases from J, the gap between germline ends came to 10 bases. The CDR3 is 13 residues long. CDR1 LNHDA and CDR2 SQIVND come from the germline V gene (reference sequence). CDR3 amino acids: CASSPYNENIQYF. CDR3 sequence (DNA): TGTGCCAGTAGTCCCTATAATGAAAACATTCAGTACTTC. The entire variable domain, with the rest obtained from reference TRBV19 and TRBJ2-4, is as follows: DGGITQSPKYLFRKEGQNVTLSCEQNLNHDAMYWYRQDPGQGLRLIYYSQIVNDFQKGDIAEGYSVSREKKESFPLTVTSAQKNPTAFYLCASSPYNENIQYFGAGTRLSVL.

The J gene is TRBJ2-7, the V gene TRBV6-1; TRBD2 aligns across 8 bases. CDR3 length: 15 amino acids. CDR1 and CDR2 (germline): MNHNS, SASEGT. Unmatched junction bases numbered 4, after V lost 1 base and J lost 2 bases. CDR3 loop: CASSEGSGGAYEQYV. The CDR3 DNA is TGTGCCAGCAGTGAAGGATCGGGGGGGGCCTACGAGCAGTACGTC.

The chain has TRBV7-2 and TRBJ2-4, with D perhaps matching TRBD1 (6 bases). CDR3 length: 14 residues. The V and J ends lost 0 bases and 8 bases respectively, with 11 bases between them. Germline CDR1 reads SGHTA; CDR2 reads FQGNSA. The CDR3 DNA is TGTGCCAGCAGCTTAGCACAGGGCGTTGACATTCAGTACTTC. Protein product: CASSLAQGVDIQYF.

The chain is built from TRBV6-2 or TRBV6-3 and TRBJ1-5; 7 positions agree with TRBD1. The CDR3 is 14 residues long. Trimming at V came to 6 bases and at J to 7 bases, leaving 9 bases not matched to a gene. CDR1 is MNHEY, CDR2 SVGEGT, per germline. The CDR3, as DNA: TGTGCCAGCAGCATCGGGACAGACGGGCAGCCCCAGCATTTT. Amino acid sequence: CASSIGTDGQPQHF.

This clonotype was detected only a few times. The chain uses TRBV6-2 or TRBV6-3 and TRBJ2-4; 9 nucleotides line up with TRBD1. Germline CDR1 is MNHEY and CDR2 is SVGEGT. The CDR3 has 14 residues. Unmatched junction bases numbered 3, after V lost 8 bases and J lost 1 base. The CDR3 DNA sequence: TGTGCCAGCGGGGGGACAGGGGCCAAAAACATTCAGTACTTC. This encodes CASGGTGAKNIQYF.

CDR3 residues: CSAPDRAGTEAFF. CDR3 DNA sequence: TGCAGTGCCCCCGACAGGGCGGGAACTGAAGCTTTCTTT. The chain links TRBV20-1 to TRBJ1-1; 7 bases align to TRBD1. The CDR3 length is 13 residues. The V and J ends lost 6 bases and 5 bases, in that order; junction bases with no gene match: 9. Per germline, CDR1 DFQATT and CDR2 SNEGSKA (reference sequence).

CDR3 coding DNA: TGTGCCAGCAGCCATCCGCCCGCGACTTCGACAGCCGTATCTAACTATGGCTACACCTTC. Translated, it gives CASSHPPATSTAVSNYGYTF. J is TRBJ1-2 and V is TRBV12-3 or TRBV12-4; maybe TRBD1 (5 bases). V lost 6 bases and J lost 0, with 29 bases in between. This CDR3 has 20 amino acids.

This clonotype showed up just once. The rearrangement links TRBV2 to TRBJ2-3; D is ambiguous. CDR1 SNHLY and CDR2 FYNNEI come from the germline V gene. Trimming pared 7 bases from V and 1 base from J, leaving 9 bases between. The CDR3 runs 13 residues. The CDR3 DNA reads as TGTGCCAGCACGAGACTTCGCACAGATACGCAGTATTTT. This sequence encodes CASTRLRTDTQYF. Full variable domain (remainder filled in from reference TRBV2 and TRBJ2-3): EPEVTQTPSHQVTQMGQEVILRCVPISNHLYFYWYRQILGQKVEFLVSFYNNEISEKSEIFDDQFSVERPDGSNFTLKIRSTKLEDSAMYFCASTRLRTDTQYFGPGTRLTVL.

The V and J genes are TRBV4-1 and TRBJ1-4; D remains ambiguous. The germline V and J ends were trimmed by 0 bases and 4 bases, with 12 bases remaining between them. Per germline, CDR1 MGHRA and CDR2 YSYEKL. There are 16 residues in the CDR3. The CDR3 DNA follows: TGCGCCAGCAGCCAAGACCCCAGCGCCCTTAATGAAAAACTGTTTTTT. Its translation: CASSQDPSALNEKLFF.

This clonotype showed up many times. The chain uses TRBV4-1 and TRBJ2-2, with 7 bases aligning to TRBD2. Germline V gene data show CDR1 as MGHRA and CDR2 as YSYEKL. The CDR3 runs to 19 residues. Trimming took 0 bases from V and 0 from J; bases not matched to a gene: 10. The CDR3 nucleotides are TGCGCCAGCAGCCAAGATCTAAGCGGGGTACGAGCGAACACCGGGGAGCTGTTTTTT. Translation: CASSQDLSGVRANTGELFF.

This clonotype showed up just a few times. The rearrangement joins TRBV9 to TRBJ2-1, with no clear D. This CDR3 is built from 12 residues. Trimming cost V 4 bases and J 7 bases, with 9 bases left between them. Germline assignment: CDR1 SGDLS and CDR2 YYNGEE. The CDR3 loop is CASSPDQNEQFF. The CDR3 region has the DNA TGTGCCAGCAGCCCAGACCAAAATGAGCAGTTCTTC.

The V and J genes are TRBV28 and TRBJ2-7; TRBD1 is a possible D gene (6 bases). The germline V gene encodes CDR1 MDHEN and CDR2 SYDVKM. The CDR3 contains 15 residues. The V and J ends lost 2 bases and 4 bases respectively, with 15 bases between them. CDR3 residues: CASSLSNTGTYEQYF. CDR3 nucleotide sequence: TGTGCCAGCAGTTTAAGTAACACGGGGACATACGAGCAGTACTTC.

This clonotype was seen only a few times. This rearrangement joins TRBV7-2 to TRBJ2-4; D tentatively reads TRBD1 or TRBD2 (6 bases each). The germline V gene encodes CDR1 SGHTA and CDR2 FQGNSA. Trimming took 4 bases from V and 5 from J, leaving 12 bases between them. CDR3 length: 14 residues. The CDR3 loop reads CASSSRGRENIQYF. The CDR3 DNA is TGTGCCAGCAGCTCACGGGGGCGGGAAAACATTCAGTACTTC.

This sequence joins TRBV2 and TRBJ2-4, with D possibly TRBD1 on 6 matching bases. The CDR3 loop spans 15 amino acids. The V and J ends lost 8 bases and 5 bases respectively, with 19 bases between them. The germline gives CDR1 SNHLY, CDR2 FYNNEI. This CDR3 reads CASQDSQRLENIQYF. The CDR3 DNA reads as TGTGCCAGCCAGGACAGCCAACGCTTGGAAAACATTCAGTACTTC.

The table lists this clonotype with a few counts. This chain connects TRBV4-3 to TRBJ2-7; 13 bases map to TRBD2. The CDR3 runs to 16 residues. The ends lost 0 bases at V and 5 bases at J; junction bases unmatched: 4. Germline V lookup: CDR1 LGHNA, CDR2 YSLEER. The CDR3 is CASSQETSGRAHEQYF. In DNA form, the CDR3 reads TGCGCCAGCAGCCAAGAAACTAGCGGGAGGGCCCACGAGCAGTACTTC.